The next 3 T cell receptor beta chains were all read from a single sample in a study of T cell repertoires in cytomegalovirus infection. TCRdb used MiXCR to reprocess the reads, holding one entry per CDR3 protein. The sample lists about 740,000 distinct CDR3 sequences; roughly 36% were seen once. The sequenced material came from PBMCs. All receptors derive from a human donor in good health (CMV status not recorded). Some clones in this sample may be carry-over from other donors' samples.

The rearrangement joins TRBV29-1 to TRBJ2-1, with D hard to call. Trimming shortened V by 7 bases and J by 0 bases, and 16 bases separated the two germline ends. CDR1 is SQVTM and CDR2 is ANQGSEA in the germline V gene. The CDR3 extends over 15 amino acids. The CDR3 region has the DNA TGCAGCGCCGCCAATGGTGCTAGCTCCTACAATGAGCAGTTCTTC. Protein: CSAANGASSYNEQFF.

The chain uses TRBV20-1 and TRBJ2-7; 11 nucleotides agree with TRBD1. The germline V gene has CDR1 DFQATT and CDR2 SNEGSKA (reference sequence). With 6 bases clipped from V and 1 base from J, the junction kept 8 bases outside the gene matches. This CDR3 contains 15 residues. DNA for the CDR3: TGCAGTGCCCCTCACGGGACAGGGGGGTCCTACGAGCAGTACTTC. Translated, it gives CSAPHGTGGSYEQYF.

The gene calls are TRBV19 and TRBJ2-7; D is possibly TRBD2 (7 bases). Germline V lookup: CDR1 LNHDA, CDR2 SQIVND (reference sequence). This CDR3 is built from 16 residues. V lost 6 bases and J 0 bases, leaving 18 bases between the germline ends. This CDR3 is CASSPPGGGSSYEQYF. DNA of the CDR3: TGTGCCAGTAGCCCCCCCGGCGGGGGCAGCTCCTACGAGCAGTACTTC.